The 7 T cell receptor beta chains in this list originate from one sample, sequenced in a study of blood T cell repertoires in COVID-19. Data came from immunoSEQ multiplex PCR; TCRdb stores just in-frame clones and leaves some out. The sample consists of 180,000 or so clones, approximately 88% of them appearing once. Specimen: PBMCs or T cells enriched from blood (not recorded which). All receptors derive from a woman aged 55-70 years who had recovered from COVID-19.

The chain joins TRBV5-1 to TRBJ2-5, with D possibly being TRBD1 (5 bases). The CDR3 has 13 residues. The V gene lost 0 bases and the J gene lost 2 bases, with 5 bases spanning the gap. Germline V CDR1 and CDR2: SGHRS, YFSETQ. CDR3 bases: TGCGCCAGCAGCTTGGGGACACAAGAGACCCAGTACTTC. It translates to CASSLGTQETQYF.

CDR3 loop: CASQLSGQRWEQYF. The CDR3 region has the DNA TGTGCCAGCCAATTGTCCGGACAAAGGTGGGAGCAGTACTTC. The chain uses TRBV28 and TRBJ2-7; the D gene is possibly TRBD1 (5 bases). V was shortened by 8 bases and J by 7 bases, with 21 bases between the two germline ends. Germline V gene data show CDR1 as MDHEN and CDR2 as SYDVKM. The CDR3 contains 14 residues.

This sequence joins TRBV14 and TRBJ2-5, with 7 bases fitting TRBD2. The CDR3 runs to 12 residues. The ends lost 5 bases at V and 5 bases at J; junction bases unmatched: 2. Germline V gene lookup returns CDR1 SGHDN and CDR2 FVKESK. Here the CDR3 reads CASSWDYETQYF. CDR3 nucleotides: TGTGCCAGCAGCTGGGACTATGAGACCCAGTACTTC.

The chain recombines TRBV27 with TRBJ1-2, with 9 bases aligning to TRBD1. The V gene end was trimmed by 4 bases and the J gene end by 5 bases; junction bases not matched to a gene: 8. The CDR3 length is 15 residues. The V gene's germline CDR1 is MNHEY and CDR2 SMNVEV (reference sequence). The CDR3 region is CASSSKDRGLYGYTF. DNA for the CDR3: TGTGCCAGCAGTTCAAAGGACAGGGGTTTATATGGCTACACCTTC.

In its sample, this clone was seen a few times. J is TRBJ2-1 and V is TRBV24-1; D might be TRBD2 (5 bases). The CDR3 consists of 16 residues. The germline V gene encodes CDR1 KGHDR and CDR2 SFDVKD. V dropped 3 bases and J dropped 10 bases, with 21 bases sitting between them. DNA for the CDR3: TGTGCCACCAGTGATGCCGGACTTGTGCGTCCCGCGGAGCAGTTCTTC. It encodes CATSDAGLVRPAEQFF.

The chain couples TRBV15 to TRBJ1-6; TRBD1 might be the D (6 bases). V was cut by 8 bases and J by 7 bases, with 15 bases left in between. Germline V gene sequence: CDR1 LNHNV, CDR2 YYDKDF (reference sequence). CDR3 length equals 14 residues. For the CDR3, the DNA is TGTGCCACCGGGCCGAAGAGGGGGAATTCACCCCTCCACTTT. This sequence encodes CATGPKRGNSPLHF.

V gene TRBV28 combines with J gene TRBJ1-5; 7 bases are shared with TRBD1. Germline V gene sequence: CDR1 MDHEN, CDR2 SYDVKM. The CDR3 covers 17 residues. With 7 bases clipped from V and 3 bases from J, the junction kept 15 bases outside the gene matches. The DNA of the CDR3 is TGTGCCAGCATCTTTGGTGGGACAGTCCCGACCAATCAGCCCCAGCATTTT. Protein sequence: CASIFGGTVPTNQPQHF.